Below are 25 T cell receptor beta chains sequenced from a single sample in a study of blood T cell repertoires in COVID-19. Clones were read by immunoSEQ multiplex PCR, and TCRdb kept only the in-frame ones, dropping some. The repertoire includes about 23,000 clones, just over 85% of them detected once, and approximately 21% sits in the top ten. Sequencing used peripheral blood. These TCRs come from a man aged 70 or older in a cohort sampled during active COVID-19.

For the CDR3, the DNA is TGTGCCAGCAGTTTTAGGGGACAGAATAGCAATCAGCCCCAGCATTTT. This gives the protein CASSFRGQNSNQPQHF. The V and J genes are TRBV27 and TRBJ1-5; TRBD1 aligns across 7 bases. The CDR3 is 16 amino acids. The V and J ends lost 3 bases and 0 bases, in that order; junction bases with no gene match: 5. Germline assignment: CDR1 MNHEY and CDR2 SMNVEV (reference sequence).

The chain joins TRBV7-8 to TRBJ1-5; D unresolved. There are 13 residues in the CDR3. Germline V gives CDR1 SGHVS, CDR2 FQNEAQ. Trimming cost V 5 bases and J 6 bases, with 11 bases left between them. The CDR3 spells CASSHGKLQPQHF. CDR3 sequence (DNA): TGTGCCAGCAGCCACGGGAAGCTTCAGCCCCAGCATTTT.

The genes are TRBV19 and TRBJ1-2; TRBD1 matches 7 bases. The germline V gene encodes CDR1 LNHDA and CDR2 SQIVND (reference sequence). This CDR3 has 15 amino acids. V gave up 1 base and J gave up 8 bases; unmatched junction bases: 10. In DNA, the CDR3 is TGTGCCAGTAGTATAGCCCTCGACAGGGTAAAGGGCTACACCTTC. It codes for CASSIALDRVKGYTF.

The chain couples TRBV25-1 to TRBJ2-3; D is uncertain. The CDR3 extends over 16 amino acids. V lost 6 bases to trimming and J lost 2 bases, with 18 bases between them. Germline V gives CDR1 MGHDK, CDR2 SYGVNS. This CDR3 reads CASSPKYSSVTDTQYF. Written as DNA, the CDR3 is TGTGCCAGCAGCCCCAAGTATAGCTCCGTCACAGATACGCAGTATTTT.

The gene calls are TRBV18 and TRBJ1-5; 8 nucleotides agree with TRBD1. The ends lost 4 bases at V and 2 bases at J; junction bases unmatched: 1. Germline lookup yields CDR1 KGHSH and CDR2 LQKENI. CDR3 length: 14 amino acids. The CDR3 sequence: CASSQGQGNQPQHF. CDR3 DNA sequence: TGTGCCAGCTCACAGGGACAGGGCAATCAGCCCCAGCATTTT.

The V call is TRBV14, the J call TRBJ2-7; the match to TRBD1 covers 7 bases. CDR3 length: 15 amino acids. Germline CDR1 is SGHDN and CDR2 is FVKESK. The V and J ends lost 2 bases and 9 bases, in that order; junction bases with no gene match: 13. The CDR3 bases are TGTGCCAGCAGCCAACCCGGACAGGAAGTTGCGCGGCAGTACTTC. It codes for CASSQPGQEVARQYF. The entire variable domain, with the rest obtained from reference TRBV14 and TRBJ2-7, is as follows: EAGVTQFPSHSVIEKGQTVTLRCDPISGHDNLYWYRRVMGKEIKFLLHFVKESKQDESGMPNNRFLAERTGGTYSTLKVQPAELEDSGVYFCASSQPGQEVARQYFGPGTRLTVT.

The chain couples TRBV7-8 to TRBJ2-1; a weak D match, TRBD1 (6 bases). Trimming removed 5 bases at V and 9 bases at J, with 35 bases between. The CDR3 spans 20 residues. Germline V gives CDR1 SGHVS, CDR2 FQNEAQ. CDR3 residues: CASSPPPRLAGAPEGSEQFF. CDR3 sequence (DNA): TGTGCCAGCAGCCCCCCGCCTCGCCTAGCAGGGGCCCCAGAAGGTAGTGAGCAGTTCTTC.

The rearrangement joins TRBV6-5 to TRBJ2-3; D is unresolved. The CDR3 contains 13 residues. The V and J ends lost 7 bases and 1 base respectively, with 9 bases between them. The germline gives CDR1 MNHEY, CDR2 SVGAGI. The CDR3: CASTGFGTDTQYF. The CDR3 DNA reads as TGTGCCAGCACCGGGTTTGGCACAGATACGCAGTATTTT.

The chain combines TRBV28 with TRBJ2-3, with 9 bases matching TRBD2. Germline lookup yields CDR1 MDHEN and CDR2 SYDVKM. V lost 3 bases, J lost 0 bases, and 4 bases stayed unmatched. The CDR3 sequence is 16 residues long. CDR3 coding DNA: TGTGCCAGCAGTTTCGGTCTAGCGGGGAGCACAGATACGCAGTATTTT. It is translated as CASSFGLAGSTDTQYF. The full variable domain, completed using reference TRBV28 and TRBJ2-3, is DVKVTQSSRYLVKRTGEKVFLECVQDMDHENMFWYRQDPGLGLRLIYFSYDVKMKEKGDIPEGYSVSREKKERFSLILESASTNQTSMYLCASSFGLAGSTDTQYFGPGTRLTVL.

The chain recombines TRBV7-2 with TRBJ2-5; the match to TRBD2 covers 9 bases. Germline V gene sequence: CDR1 SGHTA, CDR2 FQGNSA. CDR3 length: 17 residues. V was pared by 5 bases and J by 5 bases, with 15 bases of the junction left unmatched. CDR3 bases: TGTGCCAGCAGCCCGACCAGCGGGAGGATAGGTCGGGAGACCCAGTACTTC. Its translation: CASSPTSGRIGRETQYF.

The rearrangement joins TRBV18 to TRBJ1-1; D is perhaps TRBD1 (6 bases). Germline CDR1 is KGHSH and CDR2 is LQKENI. Trimming removed 6 bases at V and 0 bases at J, with 14 bases between. The CDR3 length is 15 residues. This CDR3 is CASSGAVRMNTEAFF. The CDR3 DNA is TGTGCCAGCTCGGGGGCGGTCCGGATGAACACTGAAGCTTTCTTT.

This sequence joins TRBV19 and TRBJ1-4; D unclear. Deletions cut 1 base from V and 2 bases from J, with 5 bases between. The CDR3 has 14 residues. Germline V CDR1 and CDR2: LNHDA, SQIVND (reference sequence). The CDR3 protein is CASSIVQTNEKLFF. CDR3 sequence (DNA): TGTGCCAGTAGTATAGTACAGACTAATGAAAAACTGTTTTTT.

J is TRBJ2-1 and V is TRBV2, with D unclear. Per the germline V gene, CDR1 is SNHLY and CDR2 is FYNNEI. Trimming removed 2 bases from V and 5 bases from J, with 7 bases in between. There are 13 residues in the CDR3. In nucleotides, the CDR3 is TGTGCCAGCAGTGAACTGGGCGACAATGAGCAGTTCTTC. This translates into CASSELGDNEQFF.

The rearrangement links TRBV3-1 (or the pseudogene TRBV3-2) to TRBJ2-1; 11 bases match TRBD2. The CDR3 is 14 amino acids. Unmatched junction bases numbered 3, after V lost 3 bases and J lost 8 bases. Germline V gene data show CDR1 as LGHDT and CDR2 as YNNKEL (reference sequence). In DNA form, the CDR3 reads TGTGCCAGCAGCCAGGGACTAGCGGCCTATGAGCAGTTCTTC. Protein product: CASSQGLAAYEQFF.

CDR3 residues: CASSTPLAGYEQYF. CDR3 nucleotides: TGTGCCAGCAGTACGCCATTAGCGGGATACGAGCAGTACTTC. This chain connects TRBV28 to TRBJ2-7; 8 bases are shared with TRBD2. The germline V gene has CDR1 MDHEN and CDR2 SYDVKM. This CDR3 has 14 amino acids. The V gene end was trimmed by 5 bases and the J gene end by 4 bases; junction bases not matched to a gene: 7.

This chain connects TRBV5-1 to TRBJ2-5; 7 bases agree with TRBD1. The CDR3 spans 13 residues. Germline values: CDR1 SGHRS, CDR2 YFSETQ. V was clipped by 3 bases and J by 3 bases; unmatched bases: 2. Written as DNA, the CDR3 is TGCGCCAGCAGCTCGGGGACAGAAGAGACCCAGTACTTC. This gives the protein CASSSGTEETQYF.

This clone was counted only a few times. The chain combines TRBV18 with TRBJ1-3; D may be TRBD1 (5 bases). Germline-derived CDR1 and CDR2 are KGHSH and LQKENI. This CDR3 contains 14 residues. Between the trimmed V and J ends, which lost 4 bases and 1 base, there was a span of 8 bases. The CDR3 region is CASSRDFSGNTIYF. The DNA for the CDR3 is TGTGCCAGCTCACGGGACTTTTCTGGAAACACCATATATTTT.

The CDR3 protein is CASSQVRGGRTEAFF. CDR3 in DNA: TGTGCCAGCAGCCAAGTACGAGGGGGTCGAACTGAAGCTTTCTTT. The J gene is TRBJ1-1, the V gene TRBV3-1 (or the pseudogene TRBV3-2); D is perhaps TRBD1 (6 bases). Germline values: CDR1 LGHDT, CDR2 YNNKEL (reference sequence). V was pared by 1 base and J by 5 bases, with 14 bases between. The CDR3 loop spans 15 amino acids.

This clone was detected only once. The V call is TRBV28, the J call TRBJ1-6, with D maybe TRBD1 (5 bases). The germline CDR1 and CDR2 sequences are MDHEN and SYDVKM. CDR3 length: 16 amino acids. V was clipped by 5 bases and J by 5 bases, with 16 bases between them. The CDR3 reads CASSTGGWRDNSPLHF. Written as DNA, the CDR3 is TGTGCCAGCAGTACCGGGGGTTGGCGGGATAATTCACCCCTCCACTTT.

J is TRBJ2-3 and V is TRBV9, with D tentatively TRBD2 (6 bases). CDR1 is SGDLS, CDR2 YYNGEE, per germline. Trimming cost V 0 bases and J 2 bases, with 13 bases left between them. CDR3 length: 16 amino acids. The CDR3 spells CASSVAAGRTTDTQYF. The DNA for the CDR3 is TGTGCCAGCAGCGTAGCTGCGGGACGGACCACAGATACGCAGTATTTT.

The chain combines TRBV7-2 with TRBJ1-4; D possibly corresponds to TRBD1 (5 bases). With 6 bases removed from V and 5 bases from J, the gap between germline ends came to 16 bases. The CDR3 is 15 residues long. Germline assignment: CDR1 SGHTA and CDR2 FQGNSA. The CDR3 region has the DNA TGTGCCAGCAGTTCCTCCGGGACTCGCAATGAAAAACTGTTTTTT. Translation: CASSSSGTRNEKLFF.

This clone was detected once. This chain joins TRBV28 and TRBJ2-1, with 11 nucleotides matching TRBD2. Germline CDR1 and CDR2: MDHEN and SYDVKM. CDR3 length: 15 residues. The V segment lost 5 bases and the J segment 6 bases; nucleotides outside the gene matches: 6. CDR3 sequence: CASSPGLADRNEQFF. In DNA, the CDR3 is TGTGCCAGCAGTCCGGGACTAGCGGACCGCAATGAGCAGTTCTTC. Filled out from reference TRBV28 and TRBJ2-1, the complete variable domain reads DVKVTQSSRYLVKRTGEKVFLECVQDMDHENMFWYRQDPGLGLRLIYFSYDVKMKEKGDIPEGYSVSREKKERFSLILESASTNQTSMYLCASSPGLADRNEQFFGPGTRLTVL.

The V gene is TRBV19, the J gene TRBJ2-7; 15 bases are a match to TRBD2. Germline V gives CDR1 LNHDA, CDR2 SQIVND (reference sequence). The V and J ends lost 3 bases and 3 bases, in that order; junction bases with no gene match: 6. This CDR3 is 17 amino acids long. In nucleotides, the CDR3 is TGTGCCAGTAGTATTGGGACTAGCGGGAGGACATTCTACGAGCAGTACTTC. Its protein product is CASSIGTSGRTFYEQYF. Variable domain in full (rest from reference TRBV19 and TRBJ2-7): DGGITQSPKYLFRKEGQNVTLSCEQNLNHDAMYWYRQDPGQGLRLIYYSQIVNDFQKGDIAEGYSVSREKKESFPLTVTSAQKNPTAFYLCASSIGTSGRTFYEQYFGPGTRLTVT.

The chain couples TRBV3-1 (or the pseudogene TRBV3-2) to TRBJ2-3; weak D call: TRBD2 (6 bases). Per the germline V gene, CDR1 is LGHDT and CDR2 is YNNKEL (reference sequence). V dropped 2 bases and J dropped 6 bases, with 9 bases sitting between them. The CDR3 covers 13 residues. In nucleotides, the CDR3 is TGTGCCAGCAGCCAACCCGGAGGGGATACGCAGTATTTT. Its protein product is CASSQPGGDTQYF.

This clone showed up just a few times. The V and J genes are TRBV5-4 and TRBJ2-7; 7 nucleotides line up with TRBD2. The V gene's germline CDR1 is SGHNT and CDR2 YYREEE (reference sequence). The ends lost 4 bases at V and 4 bases at J; junction bases unmatched: 8. The CDR3 has 14 amino acids. The CDR3 is CASSAKTSPYEQYF. The CDR3 DNA sequence: TGTGCCAGCAGCGCGAAGACTAGCCCTTACGAGCAGTACTTC.